This T cell receptor (beta chain) was captured by sequencing in a study of blood T cell repertoires in COVID-19 (dated by TCRdb to 2020 to 2022). Some background on the complete study: Samples covering the acute and convalescent phases of COVID-19 were provided by collaborators in the United States, Italy and Spain. The prospective study material was composed of cDNA or gDNA derived from T cells, B-cell-depleted T cells, or PBMCs. Subjects who had been exposed to COVID-19, were actively infected with it, or had recovered from it provided the deeply sampled blood TCRbeta repertoires that made up the dataset. The repertoires were released in a freely available public database intended as a resource for research on the immune response to SARS-CoV-2. The samples were drawn from two sources: the first 160 participants of the ongoing ImmuneRACE study, and some 1,300 subjects contributed by 6 global collaborators. Nearly every sample came with metadata listing a de-identified subject ID, COVID-19 status, age in years and sex. Where HLA class I and class II types were available, the types were taken from metadata supplied by the sample provider, not from assay-based typing.

In the germline V gene (reference sequence), CDR1 corresponds to LNHDA and CDR2 to SQIVND. Including cysteine and phenylalanine, the CDR3 has 13 amino acids. Just the 39-base CDR3 DNA is kept, in frame starting at base 1. V sheds 4 bases and J sheds 5 bases, leaving 9 bases between their ends. TCRbeta CDR3 regions were amplified from genomic DNA using the immunoSEQ Assay, a bias-controlled multiplex PCR. As for how the authors treated the data: The number of nucleated cells in each sample was estimated from the amplification of reference gene primers within the assay. To quantify the absolute abundance of each unique TCRbeta CDR3 rearrangement, sequence reads were collapsed and filtered. For each sample, productive Simpson clonality was calculated as the square root of Simpson's diversity index over productive rearrangements. TCRdb's version of the immuneACCESS table is confined to in-frame rearrangements and falls short of the full clone set. An unresolved V gene accounts for under half of the shortfall where checked; the remainder is of unknown origin. V, J and clone size are those of that table, while D and trimming were read from the DNA. Across this sample there are over 250,000 clones, with roughly 90% seen only once. Together, the top ten hold approximately 9% of the sample.

As regards this clone: Its antigen is still unknown. It has no much larger one-base neighbor in the sample; base qualities were not kept.

Participants in the prospective study were enrolled through a virtual design, were aged about 18 to 89 years, and lived in approximately 24 United States geographic areas. Cohort assignment in the prospective study relied on participant-reported clinical history from a screening survey and a study questionnaire. ImmuneRACE Cohort 3 recovered participants were defined by two consecutive negative NP/OP PCR tests, healthcare professional clearance, or symptom resolution. In the prospective study, mobile phlebotomists collected whole blood, serum and a nasopharyngeal or oropharyngeal swab from each participant. Participants in the prospective study had the option to provide additional blood draws and questionnaires over a roughly two-month period. Before DNA extraction, blood samples from the prospective study were shipped at room temperature or frozen. The investigation overall reported the following: The amount of clinical and demographic metadata varied by source and participant and was provided uncurated.

Material: PBMCs or T cells enriched from blood (not recorded which). This TCR came from a man aged 40-50 years who had recovered from COVID-19. The rearranged chain carries TRBV19 and TRBJ1-5, with no reliable assignment of the D segment. The nucleotide sequence is given as TGTGCCAGTAGTACCCAGATTGATCAGCCCCAGCATTTT. It translates to CASSTQIDQPQHF. Full variable domain (CDR3 extended with the reference TRBV19 and TRBJ1-5 proteins): DGGITQSPKYLFRKEGQNVTLSCEQNLNHDAMYWYRQDPGQGLRLIYYSQIVNDFQKGDIAEGYSVSREKKESFPLTVTSAQKNPTAFYLCASSTQIDQPQHFGDGTRLSIL.